A selection of T cell receptor beta chains follows, all from one sample in a study of blood T cell repertoires in COVID-19. TCRdb's table, derived via immunoSEQ multiplex PCR, lists solely in-frame clones and lacks some. The sample holds over 250,000 clones, about four fifths seen once. Sequencing used peripheral blood. Receptor source: a woman between 50 and 59 years old who had recovered from COVID-19. Both conserved end residues are part of each CDR3. Each record gives: V gene, J gene, CDR3 protein.

v_call: TRBV19; j_call: TRBJ2-7; cdr3_aa: CASSFGQATYEQYF
v_call: TRBV28; j_call: TRBJ1-2; cdr3_aa: CASVRGGAYGYTF
v_call: TRBV2; j_call: TRBJ2-3; cdr3_aa: CASSDPGDPRGPDTQYF
v_call: TRBV19; j_call: TRBJ2-4; cdr3_aa: CASSAGWGGKNIQYF
v_call: TRBV2; j_call: TRBJ2-7; cdr3_aa: CAKSDSSTRYEQYF
v_call: TRBV7-9; j_call: TRBJ1-3; cdr3_aa: CASSPEGGQGKSGNTIYF
v_call: TRBV19; j_call: TRBJ2-7; cdr3_aa: CASRLTQGVYEQYF
v_call: TRBV9; j_call: TRBJ2-7; cdr3_aa: CASSFTSGSNYEQYF
v_call: TRBV28; j_call: TRBJ2-7; cdr3_aa: CASRKSGPSSYEQYF
v_call: TRBV27; j_call: TRBJ2-7; cdr3_aa: CASSSEAGGRYEQYF
v_call: TRBV2; j_call: TRBJ1-4; cdr3_aa: CASKITGATNEKLFF
v_call: TRBV3-1/TRBV3-2; j_call: TRBJ1-4; cdr3_aa: CASKRQTATNEKLFF
v_call: TRBV5-1; j_call: TRBJ1-1; cdr3_aa: CASNPGDRGVTEAFF
v_call: TRBV4-3; j_call: TRBJ1-1; cdr3_aa: CASSLRTDTLTNTEAFF
v_call: TRBV7-8; j_call: TRBJ2-5; cdr3_aa: CASSLIMGGTLRRNETQYF
v_call: TRBV7-2; j_call: TRBJ2-7; cdr3_aa: CASSIRSDRRYEQYF
v_call: TRBV7-9; j_call: TRBJ2-7; cdr3_aa: CASSQTGTGVSYEQYF
v_call: TRBV25-1; j_call: TRBJ1-2; cdr3_aa: CASSSGGTYGYTF
v_call: TRBV5-1; j_call: TRBJ2-5; cdr3_aa: CASSLQGGRQETQYF
v_call: TRBV2; j_call: TRBJ1-5; cdr3_aa: CASIFAVGQPQHF